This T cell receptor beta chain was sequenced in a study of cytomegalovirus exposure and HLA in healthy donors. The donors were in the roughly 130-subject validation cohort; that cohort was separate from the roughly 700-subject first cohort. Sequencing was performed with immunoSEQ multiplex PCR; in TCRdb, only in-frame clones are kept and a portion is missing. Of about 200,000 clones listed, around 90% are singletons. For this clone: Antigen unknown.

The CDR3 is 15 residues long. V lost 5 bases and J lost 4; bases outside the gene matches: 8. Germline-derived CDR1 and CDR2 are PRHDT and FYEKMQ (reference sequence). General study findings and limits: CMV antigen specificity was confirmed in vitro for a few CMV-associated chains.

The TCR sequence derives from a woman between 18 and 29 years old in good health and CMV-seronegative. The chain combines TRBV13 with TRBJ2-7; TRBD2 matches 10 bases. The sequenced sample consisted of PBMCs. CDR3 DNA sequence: TGTGCCAGCAGCCCCCCTAGCGGGAGTATGTACGAGCAGTACTTC. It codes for CASSPPSGSMYEQYF.